The clone carrying this T cell receptor (beta chain) showed up just a few times. This entry belongs to a study of CD8+ T cells in alopecia areata. Overall study context: The study gave treated patients oral tofacitinib at 5 to 10 mg twice daily.

Germline V gene sequence: CDR1 SEHNR, CDR2 FQNEAQ (reference sequence). Trimming pared 1 base from V and 6 bases from J, leaving 20 bases between. The CDR3 totals 17 residues. The treatment: oral pan-JAK inhibitor, 5-10 mg twice daily. Reverse transcribed after extraction, RNA yielded cDNA as the sequencing template. Using immunoSEQ multiplex PCR, the repertoire was profiled, and TCRdb retains in-frame clones only, with some absent. The sample records about 160,000 clones, less than 80% being singletons. This receptor was identified in a human donor with alopecia areata. The chain employs TRBV7-9 and TRBJ2-3; D may match TRBD1 or TRBD2 (5 bases each). Here the sequenced sample was CD4+ T cells sorted from blood, taken at week 24, from a patient treated with tofacitinib. This CDR3 reads CASSLVSKGSRGDTQYF. DNA of the CDR3: TGTGCCAGCAGCTTAGTATCTAAGGGATCGAGGGGCGATACGCAGTATTTT.